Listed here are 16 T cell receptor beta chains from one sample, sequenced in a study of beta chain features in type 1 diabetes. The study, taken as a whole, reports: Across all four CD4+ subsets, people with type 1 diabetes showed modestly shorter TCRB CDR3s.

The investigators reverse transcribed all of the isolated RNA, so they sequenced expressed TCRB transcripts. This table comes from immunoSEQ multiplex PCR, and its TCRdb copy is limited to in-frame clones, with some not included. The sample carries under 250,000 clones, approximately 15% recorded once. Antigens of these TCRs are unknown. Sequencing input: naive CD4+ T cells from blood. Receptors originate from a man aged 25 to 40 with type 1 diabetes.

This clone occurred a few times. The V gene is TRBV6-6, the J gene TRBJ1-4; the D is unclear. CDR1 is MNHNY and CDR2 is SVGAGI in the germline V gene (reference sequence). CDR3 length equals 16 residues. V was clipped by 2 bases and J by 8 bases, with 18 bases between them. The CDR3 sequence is CASSYQSSGSQEKLFF. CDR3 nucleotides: TGTGCCAGCAGTTACCAATCCTCTGGGAGTCAGGAAAAACTGTTTTTT.

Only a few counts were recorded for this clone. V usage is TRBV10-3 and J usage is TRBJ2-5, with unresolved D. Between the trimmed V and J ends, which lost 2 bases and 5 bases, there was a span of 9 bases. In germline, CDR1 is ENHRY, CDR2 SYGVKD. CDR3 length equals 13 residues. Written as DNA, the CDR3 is TGTGCCATCAGTGAGGGGCGCCAGGAGACCCAGTACTTC. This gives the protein CAISEGRQETQYF.

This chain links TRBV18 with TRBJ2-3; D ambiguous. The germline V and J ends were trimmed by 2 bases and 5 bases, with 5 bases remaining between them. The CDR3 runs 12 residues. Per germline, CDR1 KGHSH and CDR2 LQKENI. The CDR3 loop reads CASSPLVDTQYF. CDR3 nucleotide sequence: TGTGCCAGCTCACCATTAGTAGATACGCAGTATTTT.

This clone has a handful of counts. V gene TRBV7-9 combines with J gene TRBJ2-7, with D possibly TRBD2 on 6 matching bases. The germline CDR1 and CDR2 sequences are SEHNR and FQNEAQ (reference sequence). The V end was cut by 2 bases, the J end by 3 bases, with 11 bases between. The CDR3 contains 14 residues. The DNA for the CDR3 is TGTGCCAGCAGCTTACGGGGGAAGAACTACGAGCAGTACTTC. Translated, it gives CASSLRGKNYEQYF.

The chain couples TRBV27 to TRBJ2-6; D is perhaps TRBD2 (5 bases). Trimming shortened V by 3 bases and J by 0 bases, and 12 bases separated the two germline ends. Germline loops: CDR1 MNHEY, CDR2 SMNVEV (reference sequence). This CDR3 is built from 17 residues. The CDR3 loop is CASSFLAASSGANVLTF. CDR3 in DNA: TGTGCCAGCAGTTTTCTAGCTGCTAGCTCTGGGGCCAACGTCCTGACTTTC.

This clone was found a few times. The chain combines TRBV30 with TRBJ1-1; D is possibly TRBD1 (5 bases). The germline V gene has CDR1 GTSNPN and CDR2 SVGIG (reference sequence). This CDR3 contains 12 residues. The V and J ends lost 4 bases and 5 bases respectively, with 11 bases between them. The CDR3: CAWKRGRTEAFF. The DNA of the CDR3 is TGTGCCTGGAAAAGGGGAAGGACTGAAGCTTTCTTT.

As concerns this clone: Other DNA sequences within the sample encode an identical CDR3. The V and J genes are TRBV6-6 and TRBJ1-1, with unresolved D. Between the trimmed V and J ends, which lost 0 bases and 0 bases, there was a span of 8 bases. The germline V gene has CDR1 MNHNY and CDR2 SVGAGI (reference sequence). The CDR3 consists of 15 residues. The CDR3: CASSYSRGMNTEAFF. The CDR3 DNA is TGTGCCAGCAGTTACTCCCGGGGAATGAACACTGAAGCTTTCTTT.

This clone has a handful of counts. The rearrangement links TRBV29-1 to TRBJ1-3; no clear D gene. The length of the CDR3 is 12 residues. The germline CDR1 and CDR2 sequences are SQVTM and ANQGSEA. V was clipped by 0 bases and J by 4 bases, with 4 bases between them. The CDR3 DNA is TGCAGCGTTGAAGATCTCGGAAACACCATATATTTT. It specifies CSVEDLGNTIYF.

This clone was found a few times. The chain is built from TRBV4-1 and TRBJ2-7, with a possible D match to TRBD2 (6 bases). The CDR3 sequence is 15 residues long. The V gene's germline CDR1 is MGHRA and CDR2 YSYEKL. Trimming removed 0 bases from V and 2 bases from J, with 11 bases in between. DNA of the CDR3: TGCGCCAGCAGCCAAGATGAGGGACTGCCCTACGAGCAGTACTTC. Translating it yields CASSQDEGLPYEQYF.

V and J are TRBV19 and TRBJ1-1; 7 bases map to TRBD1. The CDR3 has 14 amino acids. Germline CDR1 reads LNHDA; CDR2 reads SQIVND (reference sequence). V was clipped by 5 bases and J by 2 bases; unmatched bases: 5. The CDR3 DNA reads TGTGCCAGTAGTGCCCGGACAGGAAACACTGAAGCTTTCTTT. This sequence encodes CASSARTGNTEAFF. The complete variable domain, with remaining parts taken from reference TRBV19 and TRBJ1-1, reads DGGITQSPKYLFRKEGQNVTLSCEQNLNHDAMYWYRQDPGQGLRLIYYSQIVNDFQKGDIAEGYSVSREKKESFPLTVTSAQKNPTAFYLCASSARTGNTEAFFGQGTRLTVV.

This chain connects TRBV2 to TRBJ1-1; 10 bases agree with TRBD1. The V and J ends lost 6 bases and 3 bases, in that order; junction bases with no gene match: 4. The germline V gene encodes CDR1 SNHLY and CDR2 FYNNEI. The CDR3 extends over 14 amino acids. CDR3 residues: CASRRGTGDTEAFF. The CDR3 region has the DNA TGTGCCAGCAGGAGGGGGACAGGGGACACTGAAGCTTTCTTT.

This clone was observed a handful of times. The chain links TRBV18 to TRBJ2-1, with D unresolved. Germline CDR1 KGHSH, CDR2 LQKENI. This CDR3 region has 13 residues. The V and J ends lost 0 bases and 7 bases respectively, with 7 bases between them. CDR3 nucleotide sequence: TGTGCCAGCTCACCACCTTGGCGGAATGAGCAGTTCTTC. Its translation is CASSPPWRNEQFF.

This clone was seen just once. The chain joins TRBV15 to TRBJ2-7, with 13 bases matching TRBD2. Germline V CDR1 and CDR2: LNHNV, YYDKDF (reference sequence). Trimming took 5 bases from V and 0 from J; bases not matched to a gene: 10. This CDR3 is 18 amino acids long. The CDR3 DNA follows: TGTGCCACCAGCGGAACCGGGACTAGCGGGGCTGGCTCCTACGAGCAGTACTTC. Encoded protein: CATSGTGTSGAGSYEQYF.

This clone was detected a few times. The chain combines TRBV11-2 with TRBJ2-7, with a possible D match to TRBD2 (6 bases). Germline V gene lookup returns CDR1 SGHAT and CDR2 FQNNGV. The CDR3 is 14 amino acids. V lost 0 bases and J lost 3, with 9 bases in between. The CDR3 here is CASSLDRRDYEQYF. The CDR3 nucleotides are TGTGCCAGCAGCTTAGATCGGAGGGACTACGAGCAGTACTTC.

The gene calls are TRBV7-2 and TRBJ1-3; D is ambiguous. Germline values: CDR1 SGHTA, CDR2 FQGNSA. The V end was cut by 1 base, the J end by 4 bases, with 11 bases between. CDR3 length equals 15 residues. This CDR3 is CASSLDGLLGNTIYF. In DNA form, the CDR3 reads TGTGCCAGCAGCTTAGACGGACTTCTCGGAAACACCATATATTTT.

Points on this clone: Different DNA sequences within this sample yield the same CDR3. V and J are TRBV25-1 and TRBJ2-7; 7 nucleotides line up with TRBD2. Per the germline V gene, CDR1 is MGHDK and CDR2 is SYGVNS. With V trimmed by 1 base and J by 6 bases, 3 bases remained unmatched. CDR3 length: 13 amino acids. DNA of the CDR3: TGTGCCAGCAGTGAATGGGGGGGAGGCGAGCAGTACTTC. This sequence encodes CASSEWGGGEQYF.